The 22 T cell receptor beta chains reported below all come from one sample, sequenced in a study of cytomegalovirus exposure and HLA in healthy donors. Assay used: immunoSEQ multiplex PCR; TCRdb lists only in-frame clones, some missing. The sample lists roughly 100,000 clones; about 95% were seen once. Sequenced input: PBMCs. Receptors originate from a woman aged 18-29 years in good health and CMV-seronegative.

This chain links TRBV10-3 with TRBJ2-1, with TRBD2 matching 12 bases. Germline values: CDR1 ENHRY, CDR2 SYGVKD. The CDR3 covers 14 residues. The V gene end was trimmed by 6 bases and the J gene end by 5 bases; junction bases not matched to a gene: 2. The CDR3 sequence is CAIRRTSGNNEQFF. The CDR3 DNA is TGTGCCATCAGAAGGACTAGCGGGAACAATGAGCAGTTCTTC.

CDR3 nucleotide sequence: TGTGCCTGGAGAACAGAGAACGGAGGGAGCAATCAGCCCCAGCATTTT. Translating gives CAWRTENGGSNQPQHF. The chain uses TRBV30 and TRBJ1-5, with D hard to call. This CDR3 is built from 16 residues. V was trimmed by 3 bases and J by 1 base, leaving 16 bases between them. Germline V CDR1 and CDR2: GTSNPN, SVGIG (reference sequence).

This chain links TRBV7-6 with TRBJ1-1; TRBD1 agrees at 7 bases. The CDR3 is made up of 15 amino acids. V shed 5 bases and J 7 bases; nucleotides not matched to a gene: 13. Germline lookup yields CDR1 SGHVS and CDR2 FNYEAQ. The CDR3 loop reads CASSPTGRGQIEAFF. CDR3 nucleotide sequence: TGTGCCAGCAGCCCAACCGGGCGGGGACAGATTGAAGCTTTCTTT.

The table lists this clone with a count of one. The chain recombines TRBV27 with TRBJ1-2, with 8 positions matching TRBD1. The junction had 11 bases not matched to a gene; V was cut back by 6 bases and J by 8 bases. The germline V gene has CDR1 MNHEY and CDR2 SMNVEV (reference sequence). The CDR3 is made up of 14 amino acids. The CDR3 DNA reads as TGTGCCAGCAGAATTTTAGACAGGGGTTCGGGCTACACCTTC. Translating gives CASRILDRGSGYTF.

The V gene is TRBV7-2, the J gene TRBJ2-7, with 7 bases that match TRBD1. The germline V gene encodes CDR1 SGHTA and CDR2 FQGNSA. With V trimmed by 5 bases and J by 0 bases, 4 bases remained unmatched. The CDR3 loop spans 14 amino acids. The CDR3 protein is CASSRGQNSYEQYF. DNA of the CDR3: TGTGCCAGCAGCCGGGGACAGAACTCCTACGAGCAGTACTTC.

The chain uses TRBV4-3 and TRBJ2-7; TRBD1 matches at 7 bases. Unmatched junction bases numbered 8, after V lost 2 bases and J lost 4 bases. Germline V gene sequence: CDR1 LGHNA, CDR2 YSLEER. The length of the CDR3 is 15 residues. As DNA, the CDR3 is TGCGCCAGCAGCCAATCCGGGACAGTGGGTTACGAGCAGTACTTC. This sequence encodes CASSQSGTVGYEQYF.

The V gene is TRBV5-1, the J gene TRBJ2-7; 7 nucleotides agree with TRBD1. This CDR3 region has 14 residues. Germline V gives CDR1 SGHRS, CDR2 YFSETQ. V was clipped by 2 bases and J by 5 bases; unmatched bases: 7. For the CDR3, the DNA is TGCGCCAGCAGCTTTGGACAGGTGGAGAACGAGCAGTACTTC. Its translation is CASSFGQVENEQYF.

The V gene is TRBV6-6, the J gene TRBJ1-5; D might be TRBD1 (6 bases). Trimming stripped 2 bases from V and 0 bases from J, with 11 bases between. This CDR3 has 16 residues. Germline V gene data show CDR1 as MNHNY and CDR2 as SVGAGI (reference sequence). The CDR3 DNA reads TGTGCCAGCAGTTACCCAGGGGCCACTAGCAATCAGCCCCAGCATTTT. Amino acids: CASSYPGATSNQPQHF.

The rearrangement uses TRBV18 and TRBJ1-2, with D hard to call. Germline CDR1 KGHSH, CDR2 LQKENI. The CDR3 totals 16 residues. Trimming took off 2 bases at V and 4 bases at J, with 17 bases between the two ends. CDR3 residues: CASSPSLTGGGYGYTF. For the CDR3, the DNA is TGTGCCAGCTCACCATCACTCACGGGTGGAGGCTATGGCTACACCTTC.

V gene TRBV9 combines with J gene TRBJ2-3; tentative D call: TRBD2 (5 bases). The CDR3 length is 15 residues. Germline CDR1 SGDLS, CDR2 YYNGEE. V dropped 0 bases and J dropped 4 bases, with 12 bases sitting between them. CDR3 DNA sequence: TGTGCCAGCAGCGTAGGAGGAGGCTGGGCAGATACGCAGTATTTT. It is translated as CASSVGGGWADTQYF.

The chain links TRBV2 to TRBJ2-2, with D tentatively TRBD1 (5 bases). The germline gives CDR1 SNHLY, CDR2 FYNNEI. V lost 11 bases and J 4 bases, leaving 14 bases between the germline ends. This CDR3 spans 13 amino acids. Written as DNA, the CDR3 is TGTGCCGGCCAGGGTACCGGCACCGGGGAGCTGTTTTTT. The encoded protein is CAGQGTGTGELFF.

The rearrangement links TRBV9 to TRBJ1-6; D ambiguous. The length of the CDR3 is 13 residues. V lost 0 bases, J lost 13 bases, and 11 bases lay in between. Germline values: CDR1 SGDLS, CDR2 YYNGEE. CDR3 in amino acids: CASSVDQLLPLHF. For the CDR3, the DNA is TGTGCCAGCAGCGTAGACCAATTACTCCCCCTCCACTTT.

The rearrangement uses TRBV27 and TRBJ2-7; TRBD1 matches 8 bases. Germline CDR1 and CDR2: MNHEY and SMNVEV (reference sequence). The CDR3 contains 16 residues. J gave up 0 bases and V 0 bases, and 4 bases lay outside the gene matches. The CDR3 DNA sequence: TGTGCCAGCAGTTTATCGGGACAGGTCACCTCCTACGAGCAGTACTTC. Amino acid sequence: CASSLSGQVTSYEQYF.

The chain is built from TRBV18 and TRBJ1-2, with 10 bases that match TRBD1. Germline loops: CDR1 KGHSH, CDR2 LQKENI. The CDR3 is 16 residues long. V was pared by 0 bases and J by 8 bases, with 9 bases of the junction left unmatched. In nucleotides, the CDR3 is TGTGCCAGCTCACCACCGGAGGGGACAGGGGAAGGCGGCTACACCTTC. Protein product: CASSPPEGTGEGGYTF.

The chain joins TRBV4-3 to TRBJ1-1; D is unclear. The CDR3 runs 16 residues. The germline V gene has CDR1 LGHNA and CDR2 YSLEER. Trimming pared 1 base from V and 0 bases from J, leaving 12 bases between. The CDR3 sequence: CASSQGLGYVNTEAFF. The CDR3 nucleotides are TGCGCCAGCAGCCAAGGGCTTGGTTACGTGAACACTGAAGCTTTCTTT.

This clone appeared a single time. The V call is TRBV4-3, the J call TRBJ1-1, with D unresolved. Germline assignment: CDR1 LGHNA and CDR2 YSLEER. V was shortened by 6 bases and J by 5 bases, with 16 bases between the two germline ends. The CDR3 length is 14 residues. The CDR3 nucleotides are TGCGCCAGCAGTCCAGCGCGGGGAAGTACTGAAGCTTTCTTT. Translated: CASSPARGSTEAFF.

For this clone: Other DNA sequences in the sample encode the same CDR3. The CDR3 region is CAWSVRDRESGYTF. DNA of the CDR3: TGTGCCTGGAGTGTCCGGGACAGGGAGTCTGGCTACACCTTC. This chain links TRBV30 with TRBJ1-2, with 9 bases lining up with TRBD1. The CDR3 runs 14 residues. Losses at the gene ends were 0 bases for V and 7 bases for J; bases not matched to a gene: 6. Germline CDR1 GTSNPN, CDR2 SVGIG (reference sequence).

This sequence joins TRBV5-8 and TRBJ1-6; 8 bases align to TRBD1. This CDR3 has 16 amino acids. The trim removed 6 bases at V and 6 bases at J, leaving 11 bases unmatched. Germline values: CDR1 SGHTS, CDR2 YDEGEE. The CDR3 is CASIDFGQGFNSPLHF. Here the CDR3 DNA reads TGTGCCAGCATCGACTTTGGACAGGGTTTTAATTCACCCCTCCACTTT. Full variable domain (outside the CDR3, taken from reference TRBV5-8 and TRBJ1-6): EAGVTQSPTHLIKTRGQQATLRCSPISGHTSVYWYQQALGLGLQFLLWYDEGEERNRGNFPPRFSGRQFPNYSSELNVNALELEDSALYLCASIDFGQGFNSPLHFGNGTRLTVT.

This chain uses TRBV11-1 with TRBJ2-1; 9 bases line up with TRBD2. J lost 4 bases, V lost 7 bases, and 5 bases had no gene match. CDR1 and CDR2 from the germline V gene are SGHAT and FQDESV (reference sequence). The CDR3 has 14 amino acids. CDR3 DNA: TGTGCCAGCAATAGCGGGGGCGTATACAATGAGCAGTTCTTC. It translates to CASNSGGVYNEQFF.

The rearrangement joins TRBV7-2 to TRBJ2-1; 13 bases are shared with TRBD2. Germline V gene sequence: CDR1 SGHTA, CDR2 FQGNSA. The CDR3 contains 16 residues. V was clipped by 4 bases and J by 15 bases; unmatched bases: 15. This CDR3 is CASSSWPRLAGGGRFF. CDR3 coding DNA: TGTGCCAGCAGCTCCTGGCCCAGACTAGCGGGAGGAGGGCGGTTCTTC.

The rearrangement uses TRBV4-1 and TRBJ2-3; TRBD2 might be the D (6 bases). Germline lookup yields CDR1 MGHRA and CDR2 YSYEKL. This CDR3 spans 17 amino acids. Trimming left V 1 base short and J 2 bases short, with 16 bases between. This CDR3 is CASSQGRLALSTDTQYF. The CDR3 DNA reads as TGCGCCAGCAGCCAAGGGCGCCTAGCGCTATCCACAGATACGCAGTATTTT.

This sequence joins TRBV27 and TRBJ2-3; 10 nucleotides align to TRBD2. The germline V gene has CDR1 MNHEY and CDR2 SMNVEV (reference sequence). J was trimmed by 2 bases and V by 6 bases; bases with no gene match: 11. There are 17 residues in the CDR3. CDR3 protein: CASSPGTSDYLTDTQYF. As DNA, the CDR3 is TGTGCCAGCAGCCCCGGGACTAGCGACTACCTCACAGATACGCAGTATTTT.